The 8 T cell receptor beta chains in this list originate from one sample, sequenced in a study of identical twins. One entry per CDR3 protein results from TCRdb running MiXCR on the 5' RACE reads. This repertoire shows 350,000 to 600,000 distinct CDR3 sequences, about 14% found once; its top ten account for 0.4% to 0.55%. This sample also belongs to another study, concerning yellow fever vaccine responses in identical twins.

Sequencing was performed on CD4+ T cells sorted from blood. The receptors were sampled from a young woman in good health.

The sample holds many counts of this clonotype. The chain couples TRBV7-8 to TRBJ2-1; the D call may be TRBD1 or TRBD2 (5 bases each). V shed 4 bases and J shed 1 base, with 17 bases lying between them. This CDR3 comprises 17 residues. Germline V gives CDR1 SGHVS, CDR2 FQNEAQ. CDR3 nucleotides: TGTGCCAGCAGCTCAGACGAGGGGTTAATATCCTACAATGAGCAGTTCTTC. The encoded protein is CASSSDEGLISYNEQFF.

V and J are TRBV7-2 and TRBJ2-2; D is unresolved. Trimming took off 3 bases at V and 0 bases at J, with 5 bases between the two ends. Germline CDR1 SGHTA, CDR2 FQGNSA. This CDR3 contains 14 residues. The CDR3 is CASSFRSNTGELFF. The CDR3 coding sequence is TGTGCCAGCAGCTTTAGGTCGAACACCGGGGAGCTGTTTTTT.

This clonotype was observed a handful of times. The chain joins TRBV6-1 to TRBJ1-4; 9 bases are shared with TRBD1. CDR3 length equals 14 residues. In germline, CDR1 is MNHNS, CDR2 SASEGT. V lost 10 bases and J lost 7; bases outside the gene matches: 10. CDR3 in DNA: TGTGCCACCGGCCGGGGGGACAGGGTTGAAAAACTGTTTTTT. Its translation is CATGRGDRVEKLFF.

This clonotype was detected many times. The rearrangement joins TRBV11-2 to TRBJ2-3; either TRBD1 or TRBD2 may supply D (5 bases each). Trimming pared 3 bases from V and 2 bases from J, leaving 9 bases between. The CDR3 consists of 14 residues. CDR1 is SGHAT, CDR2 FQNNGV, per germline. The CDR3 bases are TGTGCCAGCAGCTTGGGACGTTCCACAGATACGCAGTATTTT. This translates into CASSLGRSTDTQYF.

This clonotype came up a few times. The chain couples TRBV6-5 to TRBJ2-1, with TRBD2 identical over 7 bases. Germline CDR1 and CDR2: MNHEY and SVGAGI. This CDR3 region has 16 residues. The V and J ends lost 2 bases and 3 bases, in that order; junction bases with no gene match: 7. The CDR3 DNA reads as TGTGCCAGCAGTTACGAGCCTAGCGGACTCTACAATGAGCAGTTCTTC. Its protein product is CASSYEPSGLYNEQFF.

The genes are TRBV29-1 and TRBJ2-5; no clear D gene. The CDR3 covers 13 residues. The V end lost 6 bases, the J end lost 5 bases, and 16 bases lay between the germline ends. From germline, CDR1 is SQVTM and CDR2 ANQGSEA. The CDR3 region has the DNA TGCAGCGTCGCTTTGCGGCTTTCCGAGACCCAGTACTTC. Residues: CSVALRLSETQYF.

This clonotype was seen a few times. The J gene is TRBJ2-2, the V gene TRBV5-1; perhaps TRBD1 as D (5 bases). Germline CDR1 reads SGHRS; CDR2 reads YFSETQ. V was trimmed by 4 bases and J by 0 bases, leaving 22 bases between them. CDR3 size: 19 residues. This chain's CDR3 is CASSPISTVNFANTGELFF. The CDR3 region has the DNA TGCGCCAGCAGCCCAATCTCGACAGTCAACTTCGCGAACACCGGGGAGCTGTTTTTT.

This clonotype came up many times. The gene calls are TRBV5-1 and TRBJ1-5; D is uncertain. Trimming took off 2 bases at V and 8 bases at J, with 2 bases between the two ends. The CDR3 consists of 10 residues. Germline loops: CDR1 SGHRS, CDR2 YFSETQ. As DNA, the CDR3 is TGCGCCAGCAGCTTAGAGCCCCAGCATTTT. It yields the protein CASSLEPQHF. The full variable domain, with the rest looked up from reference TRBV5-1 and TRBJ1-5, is KAGVTQTPRYLIKTRGQQVTLSCSPISGHRSVSWYQQTPGQGLQFLFEYFSETQRNKGNFPGRFSGRQFSNSRSEMNVSTLELGDSALYLCASSLEPQHFGDGTRLSIL.